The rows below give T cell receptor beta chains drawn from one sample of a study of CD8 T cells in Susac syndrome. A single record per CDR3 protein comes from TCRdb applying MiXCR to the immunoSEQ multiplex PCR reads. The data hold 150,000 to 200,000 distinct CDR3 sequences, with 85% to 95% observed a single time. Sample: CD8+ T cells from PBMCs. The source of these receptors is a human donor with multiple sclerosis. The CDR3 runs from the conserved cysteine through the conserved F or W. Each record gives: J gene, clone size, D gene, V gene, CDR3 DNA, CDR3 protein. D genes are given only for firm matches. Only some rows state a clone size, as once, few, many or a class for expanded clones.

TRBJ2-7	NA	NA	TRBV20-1	TGCAGTGCTAGGGGGGTCAGGAGCGCCTACGAGCAGTACTTC	CSARGVRSAYEQYF
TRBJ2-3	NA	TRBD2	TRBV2	TGTGCCAGCAGGGAGACTAGCGGGCCTGGGGATACGCAGTATTTT	CASRETSGPGDTQYF
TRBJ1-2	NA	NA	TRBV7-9	TGTGCCAGCACCGTCGGGGCCTTGGGGGATAGCTATGGCTACACCTTC	CASTVGALGDSYGYTF
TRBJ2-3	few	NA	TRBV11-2	TGTGCCAGCAGCCGTACCACAGATACGCAGTATTTT	CASSRTTDTQYF
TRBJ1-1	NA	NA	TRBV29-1	TGCAGCGTTGTTTGGGCAATGAACACTGAAGCTTTCTTT	CSVVWAMNTEAFF
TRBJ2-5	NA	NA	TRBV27	TGTGCCAGCAGTTTCGCCGGAGGAGGGGAGACCCAGTACTTC	CASSFAGGGETQYF
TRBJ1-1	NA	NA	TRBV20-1	TGCAGTGCTAGTGCCAGTATGAACACTGAAGCTTTCTTT	CSASASMNTEAFF
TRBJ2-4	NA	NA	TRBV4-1	TGCGCCAGCAGCCAAGATCGGGCGGGACTGGCCAAAAACATTCAGTACTTC	CASSQDRAGLAKNIQYF
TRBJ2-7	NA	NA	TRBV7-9	TGTGCCAGCAGCTTAGGGTCAGACTACGAGCAGTACTTC	CASSLGSDYEQYF
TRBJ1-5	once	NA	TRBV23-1	TGCGCCGTTGGGTCGAACTACAATCAGCCCCAGCATTTT	CAVGSNYNQPQHF
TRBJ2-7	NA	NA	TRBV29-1	TGCAGCGTGAGGGGTGGGAGAGGGATCCCCTACGAGCAGTACTTC	CSVRGGRGIPYEQYF